This TCR beta chain was found in a study of Ad26.COV2.S vaccination and SARS-CoV-2 variants. At the level of the study: Ad26.COV2.S shots went into the muscle once or twice, 56 days apart.

The CDR3 covers 14 residues. V was trimmed by 5 bases and J by 9 bases, leaving 17 bases between them. Germline V gives CDR1 SGHTA, CDR2 FQGNSA. Profiling relied on immunoSEQ multiplex PCR, and the TCRdb table lists in-frame clones only, not all of them. Among 300,000 to 350,000 clones listed, around 83% were seen once. Specified treatment: 15 to 20 received Ad26.COV2.S at low or high dose, single or two shots; 5 received placebo; per-sample allocation not given. Sample collection was performed on day 63 after the first vaccine or placebo injection. The sequence was obtained from a person aged 18 to 65 who received the Ad26.COV2.S COVID-19 vaccine or a placebo. V and J are TRBV7-2 and TRBJ2-1; D gene uncertain. The sample in question was peripheral blood, obtained in a trial of Ad26.COV2.S vaccine versus placebo. This chain's CDR3 is CASSPLTGRTEQFF. The CDR3 DNA reads as TGTGCCAGCAGCCCATTAACCGGCAGGACTGAGCAGTTCTTC.